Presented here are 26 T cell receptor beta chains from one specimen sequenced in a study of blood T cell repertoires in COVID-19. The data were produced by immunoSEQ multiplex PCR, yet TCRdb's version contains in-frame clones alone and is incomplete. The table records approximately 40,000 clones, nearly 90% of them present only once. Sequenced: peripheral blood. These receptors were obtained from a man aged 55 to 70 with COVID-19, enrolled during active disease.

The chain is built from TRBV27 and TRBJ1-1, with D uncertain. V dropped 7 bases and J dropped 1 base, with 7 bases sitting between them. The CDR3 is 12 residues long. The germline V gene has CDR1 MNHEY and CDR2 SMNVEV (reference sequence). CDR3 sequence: CASKAGNTEAFF. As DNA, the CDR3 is TGTGCCAGCAAAGCGGGGAACACTGAAGCTTTCTTT.

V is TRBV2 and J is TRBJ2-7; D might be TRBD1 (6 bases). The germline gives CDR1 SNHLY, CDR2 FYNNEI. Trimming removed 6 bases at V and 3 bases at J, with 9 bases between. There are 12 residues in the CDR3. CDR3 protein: CASRADSYEQYF. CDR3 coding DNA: TGTGCCAGCAGGGCGGACAGCTACGAGCAGTACTTC.

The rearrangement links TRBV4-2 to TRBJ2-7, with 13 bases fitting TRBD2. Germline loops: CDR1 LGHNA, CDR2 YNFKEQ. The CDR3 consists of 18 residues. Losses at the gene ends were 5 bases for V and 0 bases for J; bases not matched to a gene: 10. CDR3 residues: CASSLGTSGMSPSYEQYF. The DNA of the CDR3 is TGTGCCAGCAGCTTAGGGACTAGCGGGATGTCCCCCTCCTACGAGCAGTACTTC.

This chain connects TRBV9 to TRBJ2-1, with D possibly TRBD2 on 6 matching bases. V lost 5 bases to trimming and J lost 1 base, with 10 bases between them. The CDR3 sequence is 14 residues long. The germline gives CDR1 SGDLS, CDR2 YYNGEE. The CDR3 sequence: CASSTGESYNEQFF. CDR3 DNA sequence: TGTGCCAGCAGTACGGGAGAGTCCTACAATGAGCAGTTCTTC. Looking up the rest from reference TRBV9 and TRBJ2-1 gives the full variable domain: DSGVTQTPKHLITATGQRVTLRCSPRSGDLSVYWYQQSLDQGLQFLIQYYNGEERAKGNILERFSAQQFPDLHSELNLSSLELGDSALYFCASSTGESYNEQFFGPGTRLTVL.

The CDR3 coding sequence is TGTGCCAGCGGACCGGGGGGTGCCGTAGAAAAACTGTTTTTT. Translating it yields CASGPGGAVEKLFF. V and J are TRBV7-9 and TRBJ1-4; a weak D match, TRBD1 (5 bases). V lost 8 bases and J lost 8, with 18 bases in between. The germline gives CDR1 SEHNR, CDR2 FQNEAQ (reference sequence). The CDR3 runs to 14 residues.

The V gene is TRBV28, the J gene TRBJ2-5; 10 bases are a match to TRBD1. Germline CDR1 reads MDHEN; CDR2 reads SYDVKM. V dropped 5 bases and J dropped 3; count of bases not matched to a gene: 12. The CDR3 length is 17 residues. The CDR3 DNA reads TGTGCCAGCAGTACCCTCCGGGACAGGGGCGGAGAAGAGACCCAGTACTTC. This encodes CASSTLRDRGGEETQYF.

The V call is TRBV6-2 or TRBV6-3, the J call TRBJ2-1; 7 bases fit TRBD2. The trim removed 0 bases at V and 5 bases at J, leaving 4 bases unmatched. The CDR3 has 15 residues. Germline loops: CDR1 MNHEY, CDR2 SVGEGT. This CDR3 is CASSYSMGLNNEQFF. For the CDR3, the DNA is TGTGCCAGCAGTTACTCGATGGGACTAAACAATGAGCAGTTCTTC.

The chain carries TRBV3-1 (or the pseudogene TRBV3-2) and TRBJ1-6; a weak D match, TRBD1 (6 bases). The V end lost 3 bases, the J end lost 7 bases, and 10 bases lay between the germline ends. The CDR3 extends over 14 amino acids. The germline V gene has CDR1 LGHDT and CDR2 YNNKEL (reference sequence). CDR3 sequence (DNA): TGTGCCAGCAGCCAGCGACAGGAGAATTCACCCCTCCACTTT. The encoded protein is CASSQRQENSPLHF.

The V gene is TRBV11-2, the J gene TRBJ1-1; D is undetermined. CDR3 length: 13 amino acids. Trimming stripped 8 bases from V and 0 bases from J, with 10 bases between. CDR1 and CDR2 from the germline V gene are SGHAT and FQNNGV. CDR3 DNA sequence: TGTGCCAGCGGGCTTGGGTTGAACACTGAAGCTTTCTTT. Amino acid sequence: CASGLGLNTEAFF. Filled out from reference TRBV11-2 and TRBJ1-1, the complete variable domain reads EAGVAQSPRYKIIEKRQSVAFWCNPISGHATLYWYQQILGQGPKLLIQFQNNGVVDDSQLPKDRFSAERLKGVDSTLKIQPAKLEDSAVYLCASGLGLNTEAFFGQGTRLTVV.

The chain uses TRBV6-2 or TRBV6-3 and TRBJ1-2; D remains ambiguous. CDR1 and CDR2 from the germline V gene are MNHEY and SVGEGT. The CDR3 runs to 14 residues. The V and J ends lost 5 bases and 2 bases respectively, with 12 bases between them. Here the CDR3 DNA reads TGTGCCAGCAGTCCCGGGAATTCCAACTATGGCTACACCTTC. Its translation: CASSPGNSNYGYTF.

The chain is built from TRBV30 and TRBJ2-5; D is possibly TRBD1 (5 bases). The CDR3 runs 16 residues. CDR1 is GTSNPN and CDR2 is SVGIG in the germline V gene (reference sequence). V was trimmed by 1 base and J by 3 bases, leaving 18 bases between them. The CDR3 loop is CAWSGPRGRAEETQYF. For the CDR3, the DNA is TGTGCCTGGAGTGGCCCCCGAGGCAGGGCCGAAGAGACCCAGTACTTC. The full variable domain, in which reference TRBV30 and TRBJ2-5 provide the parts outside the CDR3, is SQTIHQWPATLVQPVGSPLSLECTVEGTSNPNLYWYRQAAGRGLQLLFYSVGIGQISSEVPQNLSASRPQDRQFILSSKKLLLSDSGFYLCAWSGPRGRAEETQYFGPGTRLLVL.

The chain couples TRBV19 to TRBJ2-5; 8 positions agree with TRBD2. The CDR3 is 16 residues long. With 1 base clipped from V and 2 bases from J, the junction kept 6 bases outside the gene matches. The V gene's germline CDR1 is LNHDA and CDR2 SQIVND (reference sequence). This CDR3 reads CASSIVAGGVQETQYF. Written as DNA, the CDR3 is TGTGCCAGTAGTATAGTTGCGGGAGGTGTTCAAGAGACCCAGTACTTC.

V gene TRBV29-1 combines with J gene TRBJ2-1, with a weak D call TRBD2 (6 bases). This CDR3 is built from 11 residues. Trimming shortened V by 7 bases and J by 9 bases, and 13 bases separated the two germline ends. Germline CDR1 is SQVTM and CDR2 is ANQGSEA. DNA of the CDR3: TGCAGCGGGAGAGAGGGAGGTGAGCAGTTCTTC. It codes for CSGREGGEQFF.

The DNA for the CDR3 is TGTGCCAGCAGCCCAGGGACAGGGTGGTCCTACAATGAGCAGTTCTTC. It yields the protein CASSPGTGWSYNEQFF. The rearrangement uses TRBV5-6 and TRBJ2-1, with 9 bases aligning to TRBD1. Per the germline V gene, CDR1 is SGHDT and CDR2 is YYEEEE. Trimming removed 4 bases from V and 1 base from J; junction bases left unmatched: 6. This CDR3 has 16 residues.

The CDR3 DNA reads TGTGCCAGCAGTCCCTTTGGCGGGAGTGTACTGGTTTACAATGAGCAGTTCTTC. This gives the protein CASSPFGGSVLVYNEQFF. The V gene is TRBV28, the J gene TRBJ2-1; 7 nucleotides agree with TRBD2. CDR3 length equals 18 residues. Germline CDR1 reads MDHEN; CDR2 reads SYDVKM. J gave up 4 bases and V 5 bases, and 17 bases lay outside the gene matches.

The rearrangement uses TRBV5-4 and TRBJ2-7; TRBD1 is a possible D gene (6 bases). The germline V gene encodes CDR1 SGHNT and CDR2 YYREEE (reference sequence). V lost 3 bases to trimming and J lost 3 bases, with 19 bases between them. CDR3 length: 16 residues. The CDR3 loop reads CASSSDLGTTRYEQYF. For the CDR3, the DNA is TGTGCCAGCAGCTCAGACCTGGGGACAACTCGCTACGAGCAGTACTTC. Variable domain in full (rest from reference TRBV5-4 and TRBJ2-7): ETGVTQSPTHLIKTRGQQVTLRCSSQSGHNTVSWYQQALGQGPQFIFQYYREEENGRGNFPPRFSGLQFPNYSSELNVNALELDDSALYLCASSSDLGTTRYEQYFGPGTRLTVT.

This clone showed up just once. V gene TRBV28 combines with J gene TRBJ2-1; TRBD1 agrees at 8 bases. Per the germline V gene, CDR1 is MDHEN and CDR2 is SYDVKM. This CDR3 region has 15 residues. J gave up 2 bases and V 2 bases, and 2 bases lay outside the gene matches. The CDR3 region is CASSLEGQAYNEQFF. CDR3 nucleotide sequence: TGTGCCAGCAGTTTAGAGGGACAGGCCTACAATGAGCAGTTCTTC.

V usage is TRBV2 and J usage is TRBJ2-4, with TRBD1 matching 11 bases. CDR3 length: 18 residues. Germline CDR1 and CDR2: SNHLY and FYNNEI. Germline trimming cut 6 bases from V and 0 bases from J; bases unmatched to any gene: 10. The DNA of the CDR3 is TGTGCCAGCAGAGCCCCCCTTGGGACAGGGGGAGCCAAAAACATTCAGTACTTC. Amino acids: CASRAPLGTGGAKNIQYF.

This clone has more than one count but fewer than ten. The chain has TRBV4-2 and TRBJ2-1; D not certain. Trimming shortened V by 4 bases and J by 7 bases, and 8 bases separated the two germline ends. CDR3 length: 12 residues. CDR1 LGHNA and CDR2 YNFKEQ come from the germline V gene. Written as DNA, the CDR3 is TGTGCCAGCAGCCCTCTAGGAAATGAGCAGTTCTTC. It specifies CASSPLGNEQFF.

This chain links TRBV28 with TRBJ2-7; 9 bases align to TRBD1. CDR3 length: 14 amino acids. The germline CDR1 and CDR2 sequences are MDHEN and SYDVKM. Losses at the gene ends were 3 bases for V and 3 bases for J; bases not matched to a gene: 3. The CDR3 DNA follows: TGTGCCAGCAGTTTCCGGGACAGGGACTACGAGCAGTACTTC. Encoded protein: CASSFRDRDYEQYF.

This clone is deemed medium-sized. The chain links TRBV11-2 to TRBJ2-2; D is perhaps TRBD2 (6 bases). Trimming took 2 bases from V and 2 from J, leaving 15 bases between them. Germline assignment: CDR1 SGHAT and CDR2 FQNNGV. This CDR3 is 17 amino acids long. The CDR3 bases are TGTGCCAGCAGCTTAACCCCCGGGAGTCCTAACACCGGGGAGCTGTTTTTT. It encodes CASSLTPGSPNTGELFF.

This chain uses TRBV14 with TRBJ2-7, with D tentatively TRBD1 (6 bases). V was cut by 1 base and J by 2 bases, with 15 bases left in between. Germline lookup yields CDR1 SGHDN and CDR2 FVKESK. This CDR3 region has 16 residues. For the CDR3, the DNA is TGTGCCAGCAGCCAAGTGGGGAAAAGGGGGACCTACGAGCAGTACTTC. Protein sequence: CASSQVGKRGTYEQYF.

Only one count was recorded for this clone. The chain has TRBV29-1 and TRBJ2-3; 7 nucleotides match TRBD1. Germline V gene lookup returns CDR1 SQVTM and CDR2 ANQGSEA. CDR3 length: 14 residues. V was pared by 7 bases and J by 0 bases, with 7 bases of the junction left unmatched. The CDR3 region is CSGRQGGSTDTQYF. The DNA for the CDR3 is TGCAGCGGAAGACAGGGCGGAAGCACAGATACGCAGTATTTT.

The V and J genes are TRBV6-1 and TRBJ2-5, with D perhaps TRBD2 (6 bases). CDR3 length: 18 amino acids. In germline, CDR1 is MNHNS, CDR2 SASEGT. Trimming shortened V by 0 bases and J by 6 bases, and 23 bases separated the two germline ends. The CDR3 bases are TGTGCCAGCAGTGAAGCTTTTTTGAGGCCTGGAGGGAAACAGACCCAGTACTTC. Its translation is CASSEAFLRPGGKQTQYF.

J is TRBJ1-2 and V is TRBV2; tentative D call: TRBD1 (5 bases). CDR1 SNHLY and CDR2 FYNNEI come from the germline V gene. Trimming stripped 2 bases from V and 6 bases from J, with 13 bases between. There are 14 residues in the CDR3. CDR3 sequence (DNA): TGTGCCAGCAGTGAACAGGGCGCCCGAGATGGCTACACCTTC. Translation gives CASSEQGARDGYTF.

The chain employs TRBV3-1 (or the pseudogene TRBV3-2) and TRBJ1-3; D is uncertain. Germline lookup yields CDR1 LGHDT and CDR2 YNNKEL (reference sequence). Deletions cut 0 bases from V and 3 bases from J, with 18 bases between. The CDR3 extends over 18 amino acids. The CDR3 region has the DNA TGTGCCAGCAGCCAAGAAGGACGGACTCGTCTCCTTGGAAACACCATATATTTT. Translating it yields CASSQEGRTRLLGNTIYF.